The rows below give T cell receptor beta chains drawn from one sample of a study of CD4 T cells in relation to SARS-CoV-2 and coronaviruses. Their antigen targets remain unknown. Libraries were prepared by immunoSEQ multiplex PCR; TCRdb keeps only in-frame clonotypes and omits some of them. There are some 11,000 clones in the sample; approximately 74% occur only once, and more than 15% lies in the top ten. Material for sequencing was CD4+ T cells from PBMCs, cultured in vitro. The receptors stem from a human donor in good health. Both conserved end residues are part of each CDR3. The D gene is left open where the match is weak. Clone size is given for some rows only: seen once, a few or many times, or a class if the clone is expanded.

V gene	clone size	D gene	J gene	CDR3 DNA	CDR3 protein
TRBV7-2	once	TRBD1	TRBJ1-5	TGTGCCAGCAGCTTCGGGACAGGGTTTCGCAATCAGCCCCAGCATTTT	CASSFGTGFRNQPQHF
TRBV20-1	NA	NA	TRBJ1-2	TGCAGTTCGGCGGACTATGGCTACACCTTC	CSSADYGYTF
TRBV19	NA	NA	TRBJ1-5	TGTGCCAGTAGTGAGGGGCAGCCCCAGCATTTT	CASSEGQPQHF
TRBV5-1	NA	TRBD1	TRBJ2-3	TGCGCCAGCAGCGTAATTAAACCGACAGGGCTAGATACGCAGTATTTT	CASSVIKPTGLDTQYF
TRBV14	few	NA	TRBJ1-2	TGTGCCAGCAGCCAACTACAGGGCCATGGCTACACCTTC	CASSQLQGHGYTF
TRBV12-3/TRBV12-4	NA	NA	TRBJ1-1	TGTGCCAGCAGTTCCGAGGTGGGGCGAGGGGCTTTCTTT	CASSSEVGRGAFF
TRBV3-1/TRBV3-2	NA	NA	TRBJ1-2	TGTGCCAGCAGCCAAGACGAGAGGGGGGGCTACACCTTC	CASSQDERGGYTF
TRBV6-2/TRBV6-3	NA	TRBD2	TRBJ2-5	TGTGCCAGCAGTACCTGGTCCGGGACTAGCGGGAGACAAGAGACCCAGTACTTC	CASSTWSGTSGRQETQYF
TRBV5-1	NA	NA	TRBJ1-1	TGCGCCAGCAGCGTACAAAATGGGGCGGCTTTCTTT	CASSVQNGAAFF
TRBV12-3/TRBV12-4	NA	TRBD1	TRBJ1-3	TGTGCTCTCCGAAGGGGGCTTGGAAACACCATATATTTT	CALRRGLGNTIYF
TRBV6-5	NA	TRBD2	TRBJ2-7	TGTGCCAGCAGTTACTCGAGACTAGCGGGGAGCGAGCAGTACTTC	CASSYSRLAGSEQYF
TRBV7-6	NA	NA	TRBJ2-5	TGTGCCAGCATGGGAGAGACCCAGTACTTC	CASMGETQYF
TRBV6-1	NA	NA	TRBJ2-5	TGTGCCAGCAGTGAAGCGCCCTCGGGGGCTAAAGAGACCCAGTACTTC	CASSEAPSGAKETQYF
TRBV5-6	once	NA	TRBJ2-7	TGTGCCAGCAGCTTGTTTGAGTCTAGTCGCTCCTACGAGCAGTACTTC	CASSLFESSRSYEQYF
TRBV5-4	few	TRBD1	TRBJ1-2	TGTGCCAGCAGCTTATGGGCCCGACGGACAGGGGGCTTAAATGGCTACACCTTC	CASSLWARRTGGLNGYTF
TRBV6-5	few	TRBD1	TRBJ1-2	TGTGCCAGCAGTAAGTGGGCCACAGGGGAGCGTGGCTACACCTTC	CASSKWATGERGYTF
TRBV10-3	NA	NA	TRBJ1-2	TGTGCCATCAGGGGGACGGAACGACTTTATGGCTACACCTTC	CAIRGTERLYGYTF
TRBV18	NA	NA	TRBJ2-7	TGTGCCAGCTCCGGACGGGACTCGGCCTACGAGCAGTACTTC	CASSGRDSAYEQYF
TRBV10-3	NA	TRBD1	TRBJ1-5	TGTGCCATCAGCGGTGGGGACAGGCGAATTAATAGCAATCAGCCCCAGCATTTT	CAISGGDRRINSNQPQHF
TRBV5-1	few	NA	TRBJ2-1	TGCGCCAGCAGCTTGGCCGTAATTGGCGGATCTAACAATGAGCAGTTCTTC	CASSLAVIGGSNNEQFF
TRBV3-1/TRBV3-2	NA	TRBD1	TRBJ1-5	TGTGCCAGCAGTCCTGGGGGGACAGGGGATGCTCAGCCCCAGCATTTT	CASSPGGTGDAQPQHF
TRBV7-2	once	NA	TRBJ1-2	TGTGCCAGCAGTTTGATCGGAGCCCAATATGGCTACACCTTC	CASSLIGAQYGYTF
TRBV7-9	NA	TRBD1	TRBJ2-3	TGTGCCAGCAGCTTCACACAGGGGCTTTTAGATACGCAGTATTTT	CASSFTQGLLDTQYF
TRBV11-2	NA	NA	TRBJ1-2	TGTGCCAGCAGCTTTGAGAGATTCTATGGCTACACCTTC	CASSFERFYGYTF